This is a list of T cell receptor beta chains from one sample in a study of vaccination and CD4 T cells after COVID-19. Antigen specificity for these receptors is unknown. TCRdb called the PCR reads again in MiXCR, with one record for every CDR3 protein. The table shows around 13,000 distinct CDR3 sequences, with approximately 52% occurring only once. Sequenced material: CD4+ T cells from blood, cultured in vitro. The receptors come from a human donor who had recovered from COVID-19. CDR3s include the opening cysteine and the closing phenylalanine or tryptophan. A D gene is named only where the DNA matches it firmly. Clone size is not always given. Where it is, it says once, few, many or a class for expanded clones.

>TRBJ1-5|NA|NA|TRBV19
TGTGCCAGTAAGGAGCGGGCTAGCAATCAGCCCCAGCATTTT
CASKERASNQPQHF
>TRBJ2-1|NA|NA|TRBV24-1
TGTGCCACCAGTGATTTTAGGGGGATCTCCTACAATGAGCAGTTCTTC
CATSDFRGISYNEQFF
>TRBJ2-5|TRBD2|NA|TRBV11-2
TGTGCCAGCAGCTTAGTTCGGTGGTCTAGCGGTAAAGAGACCCAGTACTTC
CASSLVRWSSGKETQYF
>TRBJ2-3|NA|NA|TRBV12-2
TGTGCAAGTCGCTTAGAGCGGAGAGACACAGATACGCAGTATTTT
CASRLERRDTDTQYF
>TRBJ1-5|NA|few|TRBV19
TGTGCCAGTAGTTCCCCAGACAGGATGGATCAGCCCCAGCATTTT
CASSSPDRMDQPQHF
>TRBJ2-7|NA|NA|TRBV6-2/TRBV6-3
TGTGCCAGCAGCCCCCATCCCGAAAAGATCTACGAGCAGTACTTC
CASSPHPEKIYEQYF
>TRBJ1-6|TRBD1|NA|TRBV27
TGTGCCAGCAGTCCGCGGACAGGGCTGAATTCACCCCTCCACTTT
CASSPRTGLNSPLHF
>TRBJ1-2|NA|few|TRBV6-2/TRBV6-3
TGTGCCAGCAGTTACCCCGGACGGTTTTACACCTTC
CASSYPGRFYTF
>TRBJ2-7|NA|NA|TRBV7-9
TGTGCCAGCAGCTTAGTCGGGAACTACGAGCAGTACTTC
CASSLVGNYEQYF
>TRBJ1-5|NA|few|TRBV7-8
TGTGCCAGCAGTAATCTGGGGAGGCGGTCTTGGGCCAGGGGTCAGCCCCAGCATTTT
CASSNLGRRSWARGQPQHF
>TRBJ2-5|TRBD2|NA|TRBV3-1
TGTGCCAGCAGCCAAAAGGTAGCGGGAGGGTACCAAGAGACCCAGTACTTC
CASSQKVAGGYQETQYF
>TRBJ2-3|TRBD2|NA|TRBV7-2
TGTGCCAGCATCTCTCTAGCGGGGGACACAGATACGCAGTATTTT
CASISLAGDTDTQYF
>TRBJ1-3|NA|NA|TRBV2
TGTGCCAGCACGGTGATAAGCTCTGGAAACACCATATATTTT
CASTVISSGNTIYF
>TRBJ2-5|NA|NA|TRBV7-6
TGTGCCAGCAGCTTTCAGCAGGAGACCCAGTACTTC
CASSFQQETQYF
>TRBJ2-2|NA|NA|TRBV5-4
TGTGCCAGCAGCTTGGCAGGATCCATGACCGGGGAGCTGTTTTTT
CASSLAGSMTGELFF
>TRBJ2-7|NA|NA|TRBV12-3/TRBV12-4
TGTGCCAGCAGTGGCCCAGGGTTCGAGCAGTACTTC
CASSGPGFEQYF
>TRBJ2-3|NA|NA|TRBV6-4
TGTGCCAGCAGTGACGGTCGGGAGTCAGATACGCAGTATTTT
CASSDGRESDTQYF
>TRBJ1-2|TRBD1|NA|TRBV19
TGTGCCAGTCGGGACAGGGCCCATGGCTACACCTTC
CASRDRAHGYTF
>TRBJ2-7|TRBD2|NA|TRBV6-1
TGTGCCACTACTTCGCCCGGGACTAGCGGGTACGAGCAGTACTTC
CATTSPGTSGYEQYF
>TRBJ2-1|NA|NA|TRBV7-9
TGTGCCAGCAGCGTTCCTCGCGGACGATTCTACAATGAGCAGTTCTTC
CASSVPRGRFYNEQFF
>TRBJ2-3|TRBD1|NA|TRBV20-1
TGCAGTGCTAGAGGGCCGGGACAGGGGGCTCATACGCAGTATTTT
CSARGPGQGAHTQYF
>TRBJ2-3|NA|few|TRBV2
TGTGCCAGCAGTGCGTCTAGCGCAGATACGCAGTATTTT
CASSASSADTQYF
>TRBJ2-1|NA|NA|TRBV19
TGTGCCAGTAGTGTGTCGGCCTCCTACAATGAGCAGTTCTTC
CASSVSASYNEQFF
>TRBJ1-2|NA|NA|TRBV2
TGTGCCAGCGGGGCAGCACCAGGGAGCTATGGCTACACCTTC
CASGAAPGSYGYTF
>TRBJ1-5|NA|NA|TRBV19
TGTGCCAGTAGTCTGAGCTTCCGGGACGTAGGGGATAGCAATCAGCCCCAGCATTTT
CASSLSFRDVGDSNQPQHF
>TRBJ1-5|NA|few|TRBV19
TGTGCCAGTAGTATGTCGACAGTTGTTCAGCCCCAGCATTTT
CASSMSTVVQPQHF
>TRBJ1-2|NA|NA|TRBV2
TGTGCCAGCAGTGAGGATGGGACGGACTATGGCTACACCTTC
CASSEDGTDYGYTF
>TRBJ2-7|TRBD1|NA|TRBV27
TGTGCCAGCAGACTTTGGGGAACAGGGGATAGCTACGAGCAGTACTTC
CASRLWGTGDSYEQYF
>TRBJ2-7|NA|few|TRBV27
TGTGCCAGCAGTTTAAAGGGTTTCTACTACGAGCAGTACTTC
CASSLKGFYYEQYF
>TRBJ1-2|NA|NA|TRBV10-3
TGTGCCATCAGTGGGAGTTTGAGGAGGAACTATGGCTACACCTTC
CAISGSLRRNYGYTF
>TRBJ2-5|NA|few|TRBV6-1
TGTGCCAGCAGTGAGGGGCAGGGGTGGGAGACCCAGTACTTC
CASSEGQGWETQYF
>TRBJ1-1|NA|NA|TRBV2
TGTGCCAGCACCGACAGTCCCATTGAAGCTTTCTTT
CASTDSPIEAFF
>TRBJ1-2|TRBD1|few|TRBV20-1
TGCAGTGCTACATTACCGGGACAGAGCCATGGCTACACCTTC
CSATLPGQSHGYTF
>TRBJ1-1|NA|few|TRBV6-2/TRBV6-3
TGTGCCAGCGGATACCCCTATGGGACTGAAGCTTTCTTT
CASGYPYGTEAFF
>TRBJ2-5|NA|NA|TRBV2
TGTGCCAGCAGGCCCCACCAAGAGACCCAGTACTTC
CASRPHQETQYF
>TRBJ1-5|NA|NA|TRBV2
TGTGCCAGCAGTCCCTCTCAGGTCGGCAATCAGCCCCAGCATTTT
CASSPSQVGNQPQHF
>TRBJ2-3|NA|NA|TRBV2
TGTGCCAGCAGGGCTACAAGGAGCACAGATACGCAGTATTTT
CASRATRSTDTQYF
>TRBJ2-3|TRBD1|NA|TRBV5-1
TGCGCCAGCAGCCTCGACAGGGCTAGCACAGATACGCAGTATTTT
CASSLDRASTDTQYF
>TRBJ1-6|TRBD1|NA|TRBV5-1
TGCGCCAGCAGGGGGACAGCCCGGAATTCACCCCTCCACTTT
CASRGTARNSPLHF
>TRBJ2-1|NA|NA|TRBV5-1
TGCGCCAGCAGCCTGGCGCAGGGGAACAATGAGCAGTTCTTC
CASSLAQGNNEQFF
>TRBJ1-2|TRBD1|few|TRBV20-1
TGCAGTGCCCTCAAACAGGGGGCGGATTATGGCTACACCTTC
CSALKQGADYGYTF